These 5 T cell receptor beta chains came from one sample sequenced in a study of breast tumors, draining lymph nodes, adjacent tissues (dated by TCRdb to between 2015 and 2016). The method was multiplex PCR. TCRdb records Illumina HiSeq 2000 as the sequencer. The raw public reads went through TCRdb reprocessing: fastp at Q25, MiXCR clone calling, in-frame beta chains kept. Entries that share a CDR3 protein sequence are merged under the most common genes and DNA. The sample table contains about 230,000 distinct CDR3 sequences; only one count was recorded for around 32% of them. The ten largest clones represent over 1.1% of the sample. The axillary draining lymph nodes of breast cancer patients were the source of the lymph node samples. Sequencing was done on a sample of axillary lymph node tissue. These receptors originate from a female donor with breast cancer. Some clones in this sample may be carry-over from other donors' samples.

Many counts were recorded for this clonotype. The DNA for the CDR3 is TGCGCCAGCAGCCAAGATTGGGACCAGGGGGTTGGCAATCAGCCCCAGCATTTT. It encodes CASSQDWDQGVGNQPQHF. V gene TRBV4-3 combines with J gene TRBJ1-5; 7 bases match TRBD1. V was pared by 0 bases and J by 2 bases, with 10 bases of the junction left unmatched. CDR1 and CDR2 from the germline V gene are LGHNA and YSLEER. The CDR3 is made up of 18 amino acids.

This clonotype was seen just once. Given the absence of the conserved phenylalanine or tryptophan at the CDR3 end, a read error is likely. The V call is TRBV5-1, the J call TRBJ1-2, with D possibly matching TRBD1 (5 bases). The CDR3 runs 12 residues. Germline V gene lookup returns CDR1 SGHRS and CDR2 YFSETQ. As DNA, the CDR3 is TGCGCCAGCGGCTTTACAGGCTATGGCTACACCCTC. It yields the protein CASGFTGYGYTL.

Many counts were recorded for this clonotype. This chain links TRBV7-8 with TRBJ2-1, with a tentative D call TRBD1 (5 bases). The CDR3 extends over 14 amino acids. Germline CDR1 is SGHVS and CDR2 is FQNEAQ. V was pared by 5 bases and J by 1 base, with 9 bases between. The CDR3 DNA follows: TGTGCCAGCAGCGTAAGGGGATCCTACAATGAGCAGTTCTTC. It codes for CASSVRGSYNEQFF.

This clonotype was seen ten or more times. This chain links TRBV9 with TRBJ2-1; D is unresolved. Germline V gene lookup returns CDR1 SGDLS and CDR2 YYNGEE. The CDR3 is 15 residues long. Trimming left V 0 bases short and J 7 bases short, with 14 bases between. CDR3 in DNA: TGTGCCAGCAGCGTAGAAAGGCCCCCCGGGAATGAGCAGTTCTTC. Its protein product is CASSVERPPGNEQFF.

This clonotype was picked up many times. The chain links TRBV27 to TRBJ1-4; a possible D gene is TRBD1 (6 bases). Trimming took 4 bases from V and 0 from J, leaving 12 bases between them. Germline loops: CDR1 MNHEY, CDR2 SMNVEV (reference sequence). The CDR3 runs to 16 residues. The CDR3 spells CASSSSYRATNEKLFF. The CDR3 DNA sequence: TGTGCCAGCAGTTCATCCTACAGGGCAACTAATGAAAAACTGTTTTTT. Drawing the rest from reference TRBV27 and TRBJ1-4, the complete variable domain is EAQVTQNPRYLITVTGKKLTVTCSQNMNHEYMSWYRQDPGLGLRQIYYSMNVEVTDKGDVPEGYKVSRKEKRNFPLILESPSPNQTSLYFCASSSSYRATNEKLFFGSGTQLSVL.